A single sample gave rise to the 18 T cell receptor beta chains below, sequenced in a study of CD8 T cells in ankylosing spondylitis. TCRdb reprocessed the 5' RACE reads with MiXCR, giving one entry per CDR3 protein. Of more than 110,000 distinct CDR3 sequences listed, roughly 8% are singletons. The sequenced sample was synovial fluid, either unsorted or a sorted T cell fraction (not recorded which). The receptor source for this set is a male donor with ankylosing spondylitis.

The chain couples TRBV29-1 to TRBJ2-5, with 9 bases lining up with TRBD1. The V gene end was trimmed by 2 bases and the J gene end by 4 bases; junction bases not matched to a gene: 5. This CDR3 has 14 amino acids. Germline assignment: CDR1 SQVTM and CDR2 ANQGSEA. CDR3 protein: CSVENRGLRETQYF. For the CDR3, the DNA is TGCAGCGTTGAAAACAGGGGGCTTCGAGAGACCCAGTACTTC.

This clonotype occurred many times. The J gene is TRBJ1-4, the V gene TRBV7-2; maybe TRBD1 (6 bases). Trimming pared 5 bases from V and 8 bases from J, leaving 15 bases between. This CDR3 is 14 amino acids long. Germline V lookup: CDR1 SGHTA, CDR2 FQGNSA. In DNA, the CDR3 is TGTGCCAGCAGCAAAGGGGGGGCGGGGGAAAAACTGTTTTTT. Its translation: CASSKGGAGEKLFF.

Ten or more counts support this clonotype. The chain employs TRBV7-2 and TRBJ2-3; 12 nucleotides match TRBD2. CDR3 length: 16 residues. V shed 5 bases, J shed 1 base, and the junction held 4 bases outside the gene matches. CDR1 and CDR2 (germline): SGHTA, FQGNSA. The CDR3, as DNA: TGTGCCAGCAGCACGCGACTAGCGGGGGGCACAGATACGCAGTATTTT. It specifies CASSTRLAGGTDTQYF.

The chain uses TRBV24-1 and TRBJ2-5, with a possible D match to TRBD1 (5 bases). This CDR3 region has 14 residues. V was shortened by 6 bases and J by 5 bases, with 15 bases between the two germline ends. Germline V gives CDR1 KGHDR, CDR2 SFDVKD. This chain's CDR3 is CATSLAGPWETQYF. For the CDR3, the DNA is TGTGCCACCAGTCTTGCAGGGCCCTGGGAGACCCAGTACTTC.

The chain uses TRBV28 and TRBJ1-2; tentatively, D is TRBD1 (5 bases). The CDR3 extends over 15 amino acids. Trimming took 9 bases from V and 7 from J, leaving 24 bases between them. Germline V gene data show CDR1 as MDHEN and CDR2 as SYDVKM. The CDR3 region is CARALRQGRSRGYTF. The DNA for the CDR3 is TGTGCCAGGGCATTAAGGCAGGGCCGCAGTCGTGGCTACACCTTC.

This clonotype was seen many times. V and J are TRBV7-2 and TRBJ1-6, with 7 bases identical to TRBD1. CDR1 SGHTA and CDR2 FQGNSA come from the germline V gene. The CDR3 runs to 15 residues. The trim removed 4 bases at V and 5 bases at J, leaving 5 bases unmatched. The CDR3 region has the DNA TGTGCCAGCAGCTCCGCGACAGGGAATAATTCACCCCTCCACTTT. Translated, it gives CASSSATGNNSPLHF.

This clonotype was seen repeatedly, ten times or more. The chain carries TRBV12-3 or TRBV12-4 and TRBJ1-6; maybe TRBD1 (6 bases). Trimming left V 6 bases short and J 7 bases short, with 16 bases between. The CDR3 is 15 residues long. The chain's CDR3 is CASSLQTGPNSPLHF. As DNA, the CDR3 is TGTGCCAGCAGCCTCCAGACAGGTCCAAATTCACCCCTCCACTTT.

The chain has TRBV20-1 and TRBJ2-7; D uncertain. Germline-derived CDR1 and CDR2 are DFQATT and SNEGSKA (reference sequence). The CDR3 sequence is 12 residues long. Trimming shortened V by 0 bases and J by 3 bases, and 6 bases separated the two germline ends. The CDR3: CSARDRLYEQYF. CDR3 coding DNA: TGCAGTGCTAGAGACCGACTCTACGAGCAGTACTTC.

This clonotype was observed many times. The J gene is TRBJ2-5, the V gene TRBV12-3 or TRBV12-4; D is unresolved. CDR3 length: 12 residues. With 6 bases removed from V and 5 bases from J, the gap between germline ends came to 10 bases. In nucleotides, the CDR3 is TGTGCCAGCAGGAGATCGGGTGAGACCCAGTACTTC. Its translation: CASRRSGETQYF.

The genes are TRBV6-5 and TRBJ2-7, with D perhaps matching TRBD1 (5 bases). The length of the CDR3 is 15 residues. Germline loops: CDR1 MNHEY, CDR2 SVGAGI. V was clipped by 4 bases and J by 5 bases, with 18 bases between them. This CDR3 is CASSSFPQVGDEQYF. The CDR3 DNA reads as TGTGCCAGCAGTTCCTTTCCACAGGTCGGCGACGAGCAGTACTTC.

In this sample, this clonotype turned up many times. The chain links TRBV27 to TRBJ1-1; the D is unclear. CDR1 and CDR2 (germline): MNHEY, SMNVEV (reference sequence). V lost 6 bases and J lost 3, with 11 bases in between. This CDR3 region has 13 residues. The CDR3 here is CASSQNLYTEAFF. CDR3 coding DNA: TGTGCCAGCAGCCAGAACCTCTACACTGAAGCTTTCTTT.

The chain has TRBV25-1 and TRBJ2-2, with 7 bases lining up with TRBD1. Germline V gene data show CDR1 as MGHDK and CDR2 as SYGVNS. V gave up 4 bases and J gave up 6 bases; unmatched junction bases: 11. The CDR3 spans 16 residues. CDR3 in amino acids: CASSGRDRSFAGELFF. The CDR3 DNA sequence: TGTGCCAGCAGTGGAAGGGACAGATCTTTTGCCGGGGAGCTGTTTTTT.

This clonotype was seen a handful of times. J is TRBJ2-3 and V is TRBV7-9; tentative D call: TRBD2 (6 bases). V was cut by 0 bases and J by 0 bases, with 13 bases left in between. Germline V CDR1 and CDR2: SEHNR, FQNEAQ (reference sequence). The CDR3 totals 17 residues. CDR3: CASSLALGGRSTDTQYF. CDR3 nucleotides: TGTGCCAGCAGCTTAGCGCTGGGGGGTAGGAGCACAGATACGCAGTATTTT.

This clonotype was counted at least ten times. This chain links TRBV20-1 with TRBJ2-5; D is ambiguous. Germline V gene lookup returns CDR1 DFQATT and CDR2 SNEGSKA (reference sequence). The CDR3 extends over 14 amino acids. V was trimmed by 3 bases and J by 5 bases, leaving 16 bases between them. In DNA form, the CDR3 reads TGCAGTGCTAGTAAGGGTACTGGAGTGGAGACCCAGTACTTC. Amino acids: CSASKGTGVETQYF.

The table lists this clonotype with many counts. The chain couples TRBV12-3 or TRBV12-4 to TRBJ2-5, with D maybe TRBD2 (6 bases). Trimming shortened V by 8 bases and J by 2 bases, and 9 bases separated the two germline ends. The CDR3 has 12 amino acids. DNA for the CDR3: TGTGCCAGCGGGACTTGGCAAGAGACCCAGTACTTC. Its protein product is CASGTWQETQYF.

The sample holds many counts of this clonotype. This sequence joins TRBV5-1 and TRBJ1-1; D gene ambiguous. The V end lost 2 bases, the J end lost 5 bases, and 7 bases lay between the germline ends. CDR3 size: 12 residues. CDR1 is SGHRS and CDR2 is YFSETQ in the germline V gene. In DNA form, the CDR3 reads TGCGCCAGCAGCTTCGGGGTAACTGAAGCTTTCTTT. Encoded protein: CASSFGVTEAFF.

This chain links TRBV4-3 with TRBJ2-7; D could derive from TRBD1 or TRBD2 (6 bases each). Germline values: CDR1 LGHNA, CDR2 YSLEER. V lost 0 bases and J lost 6, with 12 bases in between. This CDR3 region has 14 residues. As DNA, the CDR3 is TGCGCCAGCAGCCAAGAATGGGGGGCGGGCGAGCAGTACTTC. Protein product: CASSQEWGAGEQYF.

This clonotype was found a few times. The chain has TRBV12-3 or TRBV12-4 and TRBJ1-2; unclear D gene. The CDR3 length is 13 residues. Trimming took 6 bases from V and 2 from J, leaving 10 bases between them. The CDR3 loop is CASSPTPNYGYTF. The DNA for the CDR3 is TGTGCCAGCAGCCCGACACCGAACTATGGCTACACCTTC.